This record looks at one T cell receptor beta chain sequence and its context. Its antigen is still unknown. The data stem from a study of CD8+ T cells in alopecia areata. Whole-study context: Each of the treated patients was given oral tofacitinib, 5 to 10 mg twice daily, for moderate-to-severe alopecia areata. Study results and limitations: Scalp data also include sequences from resident alphabeta T cells of normal skin. Lesional scalp exceeded normal scalp in clonality, especially in alopecia totalis/universalis. Scalp clonality decreased significantly with tofacitinib, and so did expanded CD8+ clones among the top 100.

V dropped 8 bases and J dropped 8 bases, with 12 bases sitting between them. CDR3 length: 11 residues. Per germline, CDR1 MNHEY and CDR2 SVGAGI. cDNA prepared by RNA extraction and subsequent reverse transcription served as the template for sequencing. Clones were sequenced by immunoSEQ multiplex PCR, and TCRdb holds only the in-frame ones, with some missing. The table records some 190,000 clones, approximately 70% of them present only once. The treatment is: oral pan-JAK inhibitor, 5-10 mg twice daily. The sequence was collected from a human donor with alopecia areata. The sequencing used CD4+ T cells sorted from blood, collected around week 42, from a patient treated with tofacitinib. The chain couples TRBV6-5 to TRBJ1-2, with no clear D. In nucleotides, the CDR3 is TGTGCCAGCGGGCCCCCCCACGGCTACACCTTC. Translating it yields CASGPPHGYTF.